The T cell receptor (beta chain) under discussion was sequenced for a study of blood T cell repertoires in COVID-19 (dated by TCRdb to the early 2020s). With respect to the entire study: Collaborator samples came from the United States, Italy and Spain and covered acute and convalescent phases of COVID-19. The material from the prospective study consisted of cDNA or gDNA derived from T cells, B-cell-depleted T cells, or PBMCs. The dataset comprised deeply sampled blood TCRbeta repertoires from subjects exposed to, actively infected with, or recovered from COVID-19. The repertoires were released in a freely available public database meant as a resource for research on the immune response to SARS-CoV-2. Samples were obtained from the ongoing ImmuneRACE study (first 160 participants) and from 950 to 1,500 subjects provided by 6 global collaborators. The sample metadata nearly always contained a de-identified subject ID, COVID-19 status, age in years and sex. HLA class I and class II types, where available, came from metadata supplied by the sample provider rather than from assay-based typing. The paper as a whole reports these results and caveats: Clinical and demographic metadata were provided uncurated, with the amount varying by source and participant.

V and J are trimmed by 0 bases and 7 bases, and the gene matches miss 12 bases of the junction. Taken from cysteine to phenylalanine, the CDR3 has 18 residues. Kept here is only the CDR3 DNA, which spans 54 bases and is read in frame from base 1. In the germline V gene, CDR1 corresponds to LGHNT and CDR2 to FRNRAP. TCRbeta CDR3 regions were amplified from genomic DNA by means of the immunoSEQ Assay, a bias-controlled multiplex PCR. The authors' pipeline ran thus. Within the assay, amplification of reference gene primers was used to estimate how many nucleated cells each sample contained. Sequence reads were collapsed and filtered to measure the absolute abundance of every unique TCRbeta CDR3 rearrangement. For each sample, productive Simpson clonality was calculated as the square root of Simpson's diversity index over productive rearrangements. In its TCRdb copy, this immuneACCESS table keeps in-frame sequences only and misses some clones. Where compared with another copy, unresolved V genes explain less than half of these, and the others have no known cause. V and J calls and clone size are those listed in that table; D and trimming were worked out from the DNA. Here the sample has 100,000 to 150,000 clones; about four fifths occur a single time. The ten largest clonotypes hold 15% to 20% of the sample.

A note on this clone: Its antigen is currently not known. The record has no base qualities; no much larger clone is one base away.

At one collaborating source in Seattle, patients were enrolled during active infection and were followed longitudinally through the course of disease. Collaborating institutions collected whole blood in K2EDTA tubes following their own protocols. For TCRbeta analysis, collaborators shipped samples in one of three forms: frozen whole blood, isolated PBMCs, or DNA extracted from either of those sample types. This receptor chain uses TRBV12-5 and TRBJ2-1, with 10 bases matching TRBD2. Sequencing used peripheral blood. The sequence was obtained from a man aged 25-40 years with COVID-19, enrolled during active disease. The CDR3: CASGLVLQREGPRNEQFF. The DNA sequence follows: TGTGCTAGTGGTTTGGTTTTACAGCGGGAGGGCCCTCGAAATGAGCAGTTCTTC. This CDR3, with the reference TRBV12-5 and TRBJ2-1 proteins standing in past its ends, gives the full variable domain DARVTQTPRHKVTEMGQEVTMRCQPILGHNTVFWYRQTMMQGLELLAYFRNRAPLDDSGMPKDRFSAEMPDATLATLKIQPSEPRDSAVYFCASGLVLQREGPRNEQFFGPGTRLTVL.